Listed below are T cell receptor beta chains from one sample, sequenced in a study of cytomegalovirus exposure and HLA in healthy donors. Using immunoSEQ multiplex PCR, the repertoire was profiled, and TCRdb retains in-frame clones only, with some absent. The sample has 300,000 to 400,000 clones; roughly 86% are singletons. The sample taken for sequencing was PBMCs. The receptors here all came from a man aged 30-40 years in good health and CMV-seronegative. Both conserved end residues are part of each CDR3. The order of the fields is CDR3 length, J gene, clone size, V gene, D gene, CDR3 DNA, CDR3 protein. A D gene is named only where the DNA matches it firmly. The size entry is marked missing in some rows and otherwise reads once, few, many or a size class.

cdr3_length: 15; j_call: TRBJ2-7; clone_size: few; v_call: TRBV7-9; d_call: TRBD2; cdr3_nt: TGTGCCAGCAGCCGAAGCGGGGGGATCTCCTACGAGCAGTACTTC; cdr3_aa: CASSRSGGISYEQYF
cdr3_length: 18; j_call: TRBJ1-2; clone_size: NA; v_call: TRBV29-1; d_call: TRBD1; cdr3_nt: TGCAGCGTCAACAGCCTTGGGCAGGGGGCGAGCGGCTCCTATGGCTACACCTTC; cdr3_aa: CSVNSLGQGASGSYGYTF
cdr3_length: 16; j_call: TRBJ1-4; clone_size: NA; v_call: TRBV5-1; d_call: TRBD1; cdr3_nt: TGCGCCAGCAGCTTGGATTGGGACAGCCGTAATGAAAAACTGTTTTTT; cdr3_aa: CASSLDWDSRNEKLFF
cdr3_length: 16; j_call: TRBJ1-1; clone_size: once; v_call: TRBV4-1; d_call: TRBD1; cdr3_nt: TGCGCCAGCAGCCCCGCCGGGACAGGGTTTTTGACTGAAGCTTTCTTT; cdr3_aa: CASSPAGTGFLTEAFF
cdr3_length: 17; j_call: TRBJ2-7; clone_size: once; v_call: TRBV11-2; d_call: TRBD2; cdr3_nt: TGTGCCAGCAGCTTTCGGACTAGCGGGGGGAAATACTACGAGCAGTACTTC; cdr3_aa: CASSFRTSGGKYYEQYF
cdr3_length: 16; j_call: TRBJ1-6; clone_size: NA; v_call: TRBV5-1; d_call: TRBD1; cdr3_nt: TGCGCCAGCAGCAAGGGGGCCGCCACAGATAATTCACCCCTCCACTTT; cdr3_aa: CASSKGAATDNSPLHF
cdr3_length: 13; j_call: TRBJ1-2; clone_size: NA; v_call: TRBV10-3; d_call: TRBD1; cdr3_nt: TGTGCCATCAGTGAGGGGGACAGGGACGGCTACACCTTC; cdr3_aa: CAISEGDRDGYTF
cdr3_length: 15; j_call: TRBJ2-7; clone_size: NA; v_call: TRBV4-3; d_call: TRBD2; cdr3_nt: TGCGCCAGCAGCCAAGAAAGGACTAGCTCCTACGAGCAGTACTTC; cdr3_aa: CASSQERTSSYEQYF
cdr3_length: 13; j_call: TRBJ2-3; clone_size: NA; v_call: TRBV10-3; d_call: NA; cdr3_nt: TGTGCCATCAGTGTGCAGGACACAGATACGCAGTATTTT; cdr3_aa: CAISVQDTDTQYF
cdr3_length: 16; j_call: TRBJ1-5; clone_size: NA; v_call: TRBV30; d_call: NA; cdr3_nt: TGTGCCTGGAGGAGTCGGGGGGGCAGTTCTAATCAGCCCCAGCATTTT; cdr3_aa: CAWRSRGGSSNQPQHF
cdr3_length: 14; j_call: TRBJ2-7; clone_size: NA; v_call: TRBV25-1; d_call: NA; cdr3_nt: TGTGCCAGCAGTGGAACTTGGGCTTTTTACGAGCAGTACTTC; cdr3_aa: CASSGTWAFYEQYF
cdr3_length: 13; j_call: TRBJ1-1; clone_size: NA; v_call: TRBV6-6; d_call: NA; cdr3_nt: TGTGCCAGCAGTAACAGGGTAGAGGCTGAAGCTTTCTTT; cdr3_aa: CASSNRVEAEAFF
cdr3_length: 15; j_call: TRBJ2-3; clone_size: NA; v_call: TRBV5-6; d_call: NA; cdr3_nt: TGTGCCAGCAGAGAAGCAGGGGCGGGCACAGATACGCAGTATTTT; cdr3_aa: CASREAGAGTDTQYF
cdr3_length: 16; j_call: TRBJ1-1; clone_size: NA; v_call: TRBV7-2; d_call: TRBD1; cdr3_nt: TGTGCCAGCAAGCCAAAAGGGCAGGGGGCTGGCACTGAAGCTTTCTTT; cdr3_aa: CASKPKGQGAGTEAFF
cdr3_length: 15; j_call: TRBJ2-5; clone_size: NA; v_call: TRBV27; d_call: NA; cdr3_nt: TGTGCCAGCAGATCCGCCGGGGCAGGGGAAGAGACCCAGTACTTC; cdr3_aa: CASRSAGAGEETQYF
cdr3_length: 13; j_call: TRBJ2-7; clone_size: NA; v_call: TRBV6-5; d_call: NA; cdr3_nt: TGTGCCAGCACCCGACACGAATCCTACGAGCAGTACTTC; cdr3_aa: CASTRHESYEQYF
cdr3_length: 13; j_call: TRBJ2-1; clone_size: NA; v_call: TRBV11-2; d_call: NA; cdr3_nt: TGTGCCAGCAGCTTAGGACAAAACAATGAGCAGTTCTTC; cdr3_aa: CASSLGQNNEQFF
cdr3_length: 15; j_call: TRBJ2-7; clone_size: few; v_call: TRBV11-2; d_call: TRBD2; cdr3_nt: TGTGCCAGCAGCTGGCTAGCGGGGTATGGATACGAGCAGTACTTC; cdr3_aa: CASSWLAGYGYEQYF
cdr3_length: 16; j_call: TRBJ1-6; clone_size: few; v_call: TRBV5-6; d_call: TRBD1; cdr3_nt: TGTGCCAGCAGCTTGGGCACACCAGGGGGTAATTCACCCCTCCACTTT; cdr3_aa: CASSLGTPGGNSPLHF
cdr3_length: 11; j_call: TRBJ1-1; clone_size: NA; v_call: TRBV29-1; d_call: NA; cdr3_nt: TGCAGCGTGTCCCGGGGCACTGAAGCTTTCTTT; cdr3_aa: CSVSRGTEAFF
cdr3_length: 13; j_call: TRBJ1-1; clone_size: NA; v_call: TRBV19; d_call: TRBD1; cdr3_nt: TGTGCCAGTAGACAGACAGGGGGCACTGAAGCTTTCTTT; cdr3_aa: CASRQTGGTEAFF
cdr3_length: 14; j_call: TRBJ1-2; clone_size: NA; v_call: TRBV6-5; d_call: TRBD1; cdr3_nt: TGTGCCAGCAGACGGGACAGGGATCCTTATGGCTACACCTTC; cdr3_aa: CASRRDRDPYGYTF
cdr3_length: 16; j_call: TRBJ1-2; clone_size: once; v_call: TRBV15; d_call: NA; cdr3_nt: TGTGCCACCAGCAGAGATGACGCACAGCCGAACTATGGCTACACCTTC; cdr3_aa: CATSRDDAQPNYGYTF
cdr3_length: 15; j_call: TRBJ2-5; clone_size: NA; v_call: TRBV5-1; d_call: TRBD1; cdr3_nt: TGCGCCAGCAGCTTCAATCCGGGACAGCAAGAGACCCAGTACTTC; cdr3_aa: CASSFNPGQQETQYF
cdr3_length: 12; j_call: TRBJ1-5; clone_size: NA; v_call: TRBV21-1; d_call: NA; cdr3_nt: TGTGCCAGCAGCAAATATATGCAGCCCCAGCATTTT; cdr3_aa: CASSKYMQPQHF
cdr3_length: 15; j_call: TRBJ2-7; clone_size: NA; v_call: TRBV9; d_call: NA; cdr3_nt: TGTGCCAGCAGCCCTCAAACTGGACAGAGCTACGAGCAGTACTTC; cdr3_aa: CASSPQTGQSYEQYF
cdr3_length: 16; j_call: TRBJ2-2; clone_size: NA; v_call: TRBV7-9; d_call: TRBD1; cdr3_nt: TGTGCCAGCAGCCAATGGACAGGGGCGAACACCGGGGAGCTGTTTTTT; cdr3_aa: CASSQWTGANTGELFF
cdr3_length: 15; j_call: TRBJ2-5; clone_size: NA; v_call: TRBV7-6; d_call: TRBD1; cdr3_nt: TGTGCCAGCAGCTTCCGACAGGGGCAAGTAGAGACCCAGTACTTC; cdr3_aa: CASSFRQGQVETQYF
cdr3_length: 17; j_call: TRBJ2-2; clone_size: NA; v_call: TRBV5-6; d_call: TRBD1; cdr3_nt: TGTGCCAGCAGCTTCCTACCCGGGACAGGGTTCACCGGGGAGCTGTTTTTT; cdr3_aa: CASSFLPGTGFTGELFF
cdr3_length: 14; j_call: TRBJ1-1; clone_size: NA; v_call: TRBV5-1; d_call: TRBD1; cdr3_nt: TGCGCCAGCAGCTTACCAGGGGGCTCCCCTGAAGCTTTCTTT; cdr3_aa: CASSLPGGSPEAFF
cdr3_length: 19; j_call: TRBJ1-2; clone_size: NA; v_call: TRBV6-7; d_call: NA; cdr3_nt: TGTGCCAGCAGTTACTCGTCTCCTGGCACCCGTCCCCAAAACTATGGCTACACCTTC; cdr3_aa: CASSYSSPGTRPQNYGYTF
cdr3_length: 15; j_call: TRBJ1-2; clone_size: NA; v_call: TRBV5-8; d_call: TRBD1; cdr3_nt: TGTGCCAGCAGCTTAACCATGACAGGGGGCGGTGGCTACACCTTC; cdr3_aa: CASSLTMTGGGGYTF
cdr3_length: 19; j_call: TRBJ2-7; clone_size: NA; v_call: TRBV5-1; d_call: NA; cdr3_nt: TGCGCCAGCAGCTTGCCCCCGGGACAAGGGAGGGGGGCTTCCTACGAGCAGTACTTC; cdr3_aa: CASSLPPGQGRGASYEQYF
cdr3_length: 15; j_call: TRBJ2-2; clone_size: NA; v_call: TRBV4-3; d_call: NA; cdr3_nt: TGCGCCAGCAGCCAAGCGGTGCTGAACACCGGGGAGCTGTTTTTT; cdr3_aa: CASSQAVLNTGELFF
cdr3_length: 13; j_call: TRBJ1-1; clone_size: NA; v_call: TRBV2; d_call: NA; cdr3_nt: TGTGCCAGCAGTGGCTTGACATCGACTGAAGCTTTCTTT; cdr3_aa: CASSGLTSTEAFF
cdr3_length: 19; j_call: TRBJ2-3; clone_size: NA; v_call: TRBV4-3; d_call: NA; cdr3_nt: TGCGCCAGCAGCCAAGATGGACAGACCCGGGTTTATGGCACAGATACGCAGTATTTT; cdr3_aa: CASSQDGQTRVYGTDTQYF
cdr3_length: 14; j_call: TRBJ2-7; clone_size: NA; v_call: TRBV10-3; d_call: NA; cdr3_nt: TGTGCCATCAGTGATCACAGAAGCTCCTACGAGCAGTACTTC; cdr3_aa: CAISDHRSSYEQYF
cdr3_length: 15; j_call: TRBJ2-3; clone_size: NA; v_call: TRBV10-2; d_call: TRBD2; cdr3_nt: TGCGCCAGCGGACTTGGGCGGGGAGGGACAGATACGCAGTATTTT; cdr3_aa: CASGLGRGGTDTQYF
cdr3_length: 14; j_call: TRBJ2-7; clone_size: NA; v_call: TRBV19; d_call: NA; cdr3_nt: TGTGCCAGTAGTATTGGTGGCAGAACCTACGAGCAGTACTTC; cdr3_aa: CASSIGGRTYEQYF
cdr3_length: 18; j_call: TRBJ2-2; clone_size: NA; v_call: TRBV7-9; d_call: TRBD1; cdr3_nt: TGTGCCAGCAGCTTTAGATCCGGGACAGGGATCAACACCGGGGAGCTGTTTTTT; cdr3_aa: CASSFRSGTGINTGELFF
cdr3_length: 13; j_call: TRBJ2-7; clone_size: once; v_call: TRBV7-2; d_call: NA; cdr3_nt: TGTGCCAGCAGCTTCGGTGGGAGCTACGAGCAGTACTTC; cdr3_aa: CASSFGGSYEQYF
cdr3_length: 15; j_call: TRBJ1-6; clone_size: few; v_call: TRBV5-1; d_call: TRBD1; cdr3_nt: TGCGCCAGCAGCTTGGCGACAGGGGATGTTTCACCCCTCCACTTT; cdr3_aa: CASSLATGDVSPLHF
cdr3_length: 15; j_call: TRBJ1-1; clone_size: NA; v_call: TRBV5-1; d_call: TRBD1; cdr3_nt: TGCGCCAGCAACCCCTTTGGGACAGTGAACACTGAAGCTTTCTTT; cdr3_aa: CASNPFGTVNTEAFF
cdr3_length: 15; j_call: TRBJ2-1; clone_size: NA; v_call: TRBV2; d_call: TRBD2; cdr3_nt: TGTGCCAGCAGTGTAGGACTAGCGGGGCAAAATGAGCAGTTCTTC; cdr3_aa: CASSVGLAGQNEQFF
cdr3_length: 15; j_call: TRBJ2-1; clone_size: NA; v_call: TRBV7-8; d_call: NA; cdr3_nt: TGTGCCAGCAGCTTAGCTGGGGGCATCAACAATGAGCAGTTCTTC; cdr3_aa: CASSLAGGINNEQFF
cdr3_length: 16; j_call: TRBJ2-1; clone_size: NA; v_call: TRBV7-2; d_call: NA; cdr3_nt: TGTGCCAGCAGCTTAGACGGGGGTCCTCCCTACAATGAGCAGTTCTTC; cdr3_aa: CASSLDGGPPYNEQFF
cdr3_length: 18; j_call: TRBJ1-1; clone_size: NA; v_call: TRBV9; d_call: TRBD1; cdr3_nt: TGTGCCAGCAGCCCCCGAGGACAGGGGGCGCCAAGGGGCACTGAAGCTTTCTTT; cdr3_aa: CASSPRGQGAPRGTEAFF
cdr3_length: 11; j_call: TRBJ1-3; clone_size: NA; v_call: TRBV10-3; d_call: TRBD1; cdr3_nt: TGTGCCATCAGTGATGGGACAGGGGAACATTTT; cdr3_aa: CAISDGTGEHF